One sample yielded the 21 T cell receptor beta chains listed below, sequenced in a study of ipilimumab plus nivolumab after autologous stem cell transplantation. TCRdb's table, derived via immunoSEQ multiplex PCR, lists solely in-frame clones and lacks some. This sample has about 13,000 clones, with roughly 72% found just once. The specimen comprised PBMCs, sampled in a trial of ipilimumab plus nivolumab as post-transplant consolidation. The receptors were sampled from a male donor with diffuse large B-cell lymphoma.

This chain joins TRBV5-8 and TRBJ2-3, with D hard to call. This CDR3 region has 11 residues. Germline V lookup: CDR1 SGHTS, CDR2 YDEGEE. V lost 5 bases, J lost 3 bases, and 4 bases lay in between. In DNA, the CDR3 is TGTGCCAGCAGGTTTACAGATACGCAGTATTTT. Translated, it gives CASRFTDTQYF.

The CDR3 DNA reads TGTGCCAGCAGCTCCTCACACACGGGGACCGGGGAGCTGTTTTTT. The encoded protein is CASSSSHTGTGELFF. The chain carries TRBV7-9 and TRBJ2-2; possibly TRBD2 for D (5 bases). V lost 4 bases, J lost 5 bases, and 14 bases lay in between. The CDR3 is 15 amino acids. Germline V gene sequence: CDR1 SEHNR, CDR2 FQNEAQ (reference sequence). The whole variable domain, remainder taken from reference TRBV7-9 and TRBJ2-2, is DTGVSQNPRHKITKRGQNVTFRCDPISEHNRLYWYRQTLGQGPEFLTYFQNEAQLEKSRLLSDRFSAERPKGSFSTLEIQRTEQGDSAMYLCASSSSHTGTGELFFGEGSRLTVL.

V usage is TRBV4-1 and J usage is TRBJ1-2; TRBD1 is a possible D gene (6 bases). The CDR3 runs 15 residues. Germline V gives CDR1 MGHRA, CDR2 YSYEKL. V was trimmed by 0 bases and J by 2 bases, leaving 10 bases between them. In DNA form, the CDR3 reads TGCGCCAGCAGCCAAGAAGCGGGGGCGAACTATGGCTACACCTTC. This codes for CASSQEAGANYGYTF.

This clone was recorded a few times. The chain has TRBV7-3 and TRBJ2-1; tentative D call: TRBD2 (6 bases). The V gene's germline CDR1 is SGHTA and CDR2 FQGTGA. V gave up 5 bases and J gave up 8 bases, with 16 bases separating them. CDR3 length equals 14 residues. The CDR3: CASSGRLESDEQFF. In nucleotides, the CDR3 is TGTGCCAGCAGCGGCCGACTAGAGTCCGATGAGCAGTTCTTC. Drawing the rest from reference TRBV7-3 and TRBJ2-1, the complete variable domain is GAGVSQTPSNKVTEKGKYVELRCDPISGHTALYWYRQSLGQGPEFLIYFQGTGAADDSGLPNDRFFAVRPEGSVSTLKIQRTERGDSAVYLCASSGRLESDEQFFGPGTRLTVL.

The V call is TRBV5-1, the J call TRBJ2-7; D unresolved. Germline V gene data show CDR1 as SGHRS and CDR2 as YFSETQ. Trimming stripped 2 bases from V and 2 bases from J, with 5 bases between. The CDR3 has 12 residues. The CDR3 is CASSFGTYEQYF. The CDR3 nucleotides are TGCGCCAGCAGCTTTGGGACCTACGAGCAGTACTTC.

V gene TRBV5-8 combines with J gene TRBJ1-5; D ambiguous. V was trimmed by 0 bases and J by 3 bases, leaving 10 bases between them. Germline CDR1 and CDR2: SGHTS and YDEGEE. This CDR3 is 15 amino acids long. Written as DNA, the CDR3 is TGTGCCAGCAGCTTGGGTGATGGCCCCAATCAGCCCCAGCATTTT. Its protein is CASSLGDGPNQPQHF.

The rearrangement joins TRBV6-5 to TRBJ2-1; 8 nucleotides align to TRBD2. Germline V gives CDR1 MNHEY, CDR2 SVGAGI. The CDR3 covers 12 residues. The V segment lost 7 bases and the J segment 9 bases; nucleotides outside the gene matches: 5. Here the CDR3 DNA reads TGTGCCAGCATGGGACTAGTGGGTGAGCAGTTCTTC. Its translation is CASMGLVGEQFF.

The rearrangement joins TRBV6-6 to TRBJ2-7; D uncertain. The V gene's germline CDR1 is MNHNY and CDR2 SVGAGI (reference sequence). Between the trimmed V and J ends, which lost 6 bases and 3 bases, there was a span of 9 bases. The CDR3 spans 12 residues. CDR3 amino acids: CASSRDNYEQYF. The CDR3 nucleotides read TGTGCCAGCAGCCGAGACAACTACGAGCAGTACTTC.

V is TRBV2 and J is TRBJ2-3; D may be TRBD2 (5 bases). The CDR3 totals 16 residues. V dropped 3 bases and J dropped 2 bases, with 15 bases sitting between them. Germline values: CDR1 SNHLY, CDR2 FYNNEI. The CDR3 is CASSDVRGLFTDTQYF. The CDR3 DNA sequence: TGTGCCAGCAGTGACGTGAGAGGACTGTTCACAGATACGCAGTATTTT.

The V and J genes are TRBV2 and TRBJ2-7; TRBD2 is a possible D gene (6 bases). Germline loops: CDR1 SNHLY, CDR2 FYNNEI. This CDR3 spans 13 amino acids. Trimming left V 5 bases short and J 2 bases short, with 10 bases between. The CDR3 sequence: CASSRERAYEQYF. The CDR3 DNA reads TGTGCCAGCAGTCGGGAGAGGGCCTACGAGCAGTACTTC.

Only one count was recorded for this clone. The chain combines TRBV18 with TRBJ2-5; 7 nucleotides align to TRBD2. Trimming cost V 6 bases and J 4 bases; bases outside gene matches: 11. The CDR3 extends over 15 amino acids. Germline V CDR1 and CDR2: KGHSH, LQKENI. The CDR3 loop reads CASSRDGGSRETQYF. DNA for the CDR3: TGTGCCAGCTCCCGGGACGGCGGGAGTAGAGAGACCCAGTACTTC.

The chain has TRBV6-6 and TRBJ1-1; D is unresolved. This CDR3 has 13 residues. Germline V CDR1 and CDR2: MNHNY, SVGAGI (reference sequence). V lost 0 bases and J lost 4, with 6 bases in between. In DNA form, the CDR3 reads TGTGCCAGCAGTTACTCGTTAACCACTGAAGCTTTCTTT. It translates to CASSYSLTTEAFF.

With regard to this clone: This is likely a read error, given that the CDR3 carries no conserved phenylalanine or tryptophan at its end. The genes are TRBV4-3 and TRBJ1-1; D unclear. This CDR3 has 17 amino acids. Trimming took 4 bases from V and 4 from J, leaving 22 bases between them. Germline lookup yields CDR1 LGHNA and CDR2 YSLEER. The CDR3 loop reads CASSPPRAPGMGTEAFL. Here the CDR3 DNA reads TGCGCCAGCAGCCCCCCGAGGGCCCCGGGCATGGGCACTGAAGCTTTCCTT.

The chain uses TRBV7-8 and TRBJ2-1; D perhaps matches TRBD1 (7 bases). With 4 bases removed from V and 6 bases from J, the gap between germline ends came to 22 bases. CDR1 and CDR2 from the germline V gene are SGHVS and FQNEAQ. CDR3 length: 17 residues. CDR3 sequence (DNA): TGTGCCAGCAGCTCCGGTCGCAGGCAGGGGGGCCCCAATGAGCAGTTCTTC. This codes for CASSSGRRQGGPNEQFF.

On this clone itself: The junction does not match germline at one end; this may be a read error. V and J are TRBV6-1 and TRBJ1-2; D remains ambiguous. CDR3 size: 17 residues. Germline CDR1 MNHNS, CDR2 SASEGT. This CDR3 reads CASSDGPIRNVDYGYTF. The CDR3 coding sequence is TGTGCCAGTAGTGACGGTCCAATTCGGAACGTCGACTATGGCTACACCTTC.

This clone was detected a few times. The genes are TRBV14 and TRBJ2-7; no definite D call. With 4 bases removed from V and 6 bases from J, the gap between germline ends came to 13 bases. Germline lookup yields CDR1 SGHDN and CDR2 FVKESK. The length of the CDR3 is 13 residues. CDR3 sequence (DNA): TGTGCCAGCAGCCCGTTACTTGTGGCCGAGCAGTACTTC. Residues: CASSPLLVAEQYF.

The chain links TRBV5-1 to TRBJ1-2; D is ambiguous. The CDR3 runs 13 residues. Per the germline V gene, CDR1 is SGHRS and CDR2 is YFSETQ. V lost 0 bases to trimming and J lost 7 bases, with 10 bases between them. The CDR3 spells CASSLAAGFGYTF. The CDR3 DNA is TGCGCCAGCAGCTTGGCCGCGGGGTTTGGCTACACCTTC.

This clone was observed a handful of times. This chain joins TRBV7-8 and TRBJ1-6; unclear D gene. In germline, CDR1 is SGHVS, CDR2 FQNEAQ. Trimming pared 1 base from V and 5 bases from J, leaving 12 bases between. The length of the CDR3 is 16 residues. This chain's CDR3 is CASSLVSGGDNSPLHF. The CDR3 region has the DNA TGTGCCAGCAGCTTAGTGTCAGGTGGGGATAATTCACCCCTCCACTTT.

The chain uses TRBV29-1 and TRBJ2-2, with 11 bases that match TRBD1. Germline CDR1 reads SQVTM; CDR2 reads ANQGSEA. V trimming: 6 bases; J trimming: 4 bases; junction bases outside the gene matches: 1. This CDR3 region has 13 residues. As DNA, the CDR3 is TGCAGCGTGGACAGGGGGCTCACCGGGGAGCTGTTTTTT. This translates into CSVDRGLTGELFF.

The CDR3 reads CASSQELDRGGYGYTF. The CDR3 nucleotides read TGCGCCAGCAGCCAAGAGCTGGACAGGGGGGGCTATGGCTACACCTTC. The V and J genes are TRBV4-3 and TRBJ1-2; TRBD1 aligns across 10 bases. With V trimmed by 0 bases and J by 4 bases, 5 bases remained unmatched. In germline, CDR1 is LGHNA, CDR2 YSLEER. The CDR3 is 16 amino acids.

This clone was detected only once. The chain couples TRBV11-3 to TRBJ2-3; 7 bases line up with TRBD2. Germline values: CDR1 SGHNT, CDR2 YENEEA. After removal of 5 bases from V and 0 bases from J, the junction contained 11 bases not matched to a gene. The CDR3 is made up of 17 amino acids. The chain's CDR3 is CASSPWASGISTDTQYF. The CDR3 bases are TGTGCCAGCAGCCCCTGGGCCAGCGGGATAAGCACAGATACGCAGTATTTT. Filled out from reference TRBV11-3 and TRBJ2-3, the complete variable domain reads EAGVVQSPRYKIIEKKQPVAFWCNPISGHNTLYWYLQNLGQGPELLIRYENEEAVDDSQLPKDRFSAERLKGVDSTLKIQPAELGDSAVYLCASSPWASGISTDTQYFGPGTRLTVL.